This TCR beta chain was sequenced during a study of blood T cell repertoires in COVID-19. Study details: The analysed material was cDNA or gDNA that came from T cells, B-cell-depleted T cells, or PBMCs.

This clone appeared a single time. Sequenced by immunoSEQ multiplex PCR; TCRdb stores in-frame clones only, minus some. The sample has 150,000 to 200,000 clones, under 95% seen once; the top ten hold over 15%. This clonotype was obtained from a man in his 60s with active or convalescent COVID-19. Sequenced input: peripheral blood.

In DNA, the CDR3 is TGTGCCAGCAGTTTTGGGACAGGGGTGAATCAGCCCCAGCATTTT. Translating gives CASSFGTGVNQPQHF. The chain recombines TRBV27 with TRBJ1-5; 10 positions agree with TRBD1. With V trimmed by 3 bases and J by 4 bases, 3 bases remained unmatched. Germline-derived CDR1 and CDR2 are MNHEY and SMNVEV (reference sequence). The CDR3 spans 15 residues.